This T cell receptor beta chain was sequenced for a study of siplizumab effects on memory and regulatory T cells. Study-level findings and limits: Treg-derived clones made up an average of around 75% of mappable alloreactive CD4+ clones with siplizumab and under 35% in controls. No naive or memory phenotype could be assigned to roughly 75-95% of proliferating clones.

V lost 5 bases and J lost 6, with 11 bases in between. Per germline, CDR1 SGHTA and CDR2 FQGTGA. CDR3 length equals 12 residues. Comment on this clone: As yet, its antigen is unknown.

Per individual sample, approximately 91,000 TCR templates were assayed. Sequencing was performed with immunoSEQ multiplex PCR; in TCRdb, only in-frame clones are kept and a portion is missing. Of some 97,000 clones listed, more than 90% are singletons. This chain uses TRBV7-3 with TRBJ2-7; D might be TRBD2 (6 bases). The source is a human donor in good health. Some clones in this sample may be carry-over from other donors' samples. Input material: CD4+ T cells sorted from blood. DNA of the CDR3: TGTGCCAGCAGCCAGGTCGGGGGCGAGCAGTACTTC. This encodes CASSQVGGEQYF.